The 7 T cell receptor beta chains given below trace back to one sample, sequenced in a study of blood T cell repertoires in COVID-19. TCRdb keeps only in-frame clones here, not all; method: immunoSEQ multiplex PCR. The data contain a few hundred thousand clones, more than 85% of them singletons. Material: peripheral blood. The source of these receptors is a man aged 25 to 45 with acute or convalescent COVID-19.

DNA for the CDR3: TGTGCCAGTAGTATTTATTCGGCAGGCTGGGCAGGCTACACCTTC. It translates to CASSIYSAGWAGYTF. This chain uses TRBV19 with TRBJ1-2; D is uncertain. There are 15 residues in the CDR3. Germline CDR1 and CDR2: LNHDA and SQIVND (reference sequence). Deletions cut 3 bases from V and 8 bases from J, with 19 bases between.

V usage is TRBV7-9 and J usage is TRBJ1-5, with 10 bases aligning to TRBD1. The V and J ends lost 5 bases and 5 bases, in that order; junction bases with no gene match: 6. Germline V gives CDR1 SEHNR, CDR2 FQNEAQ (reference sequence). This CDR3 has 15 amino acids. The CDR3 bases are TGTGCCAGCAGCCTGGACAGGGGGAGTTATCAGCCCCAGCATTTT. It codes for CASSLDRGSYQPQHF.

The chain combines TRBV9 with TRBJ1-3; 7 bases fit TRBD1. The CDR3 consists of 17 residues. The trim removed 1 base at V and 3 bases at J, leaving 10 bases unmatched. Germline CDR1 SGDLS, CDR2 YYNGEE. The CDR3 DNA follows: TGTGCCAGCAGCGTAACTACAGGGGTCAGGGGTGGAAACACCATATATTTT. Amino acid sequence: CASSVTTGVRGGNTIYF.

V and J are TRBV5-4 and TRBJ2-6; 9 nucleotides line up with TRBD1. Germline CDR1 reads SGHNT; CDR2 reads YYREEE (reference sequence). V was pared by 4 bases and J by 0 bases, with 8 bases of the junction left unmatched. CDR3 length equals 18 residues. CDR3 in amino acids: CASSDRDRDYSGANVLTF. The CDR3 region has the DNA TGTGCCAGCAGCGACCGGGACAGGGACTACTCTGGGGCCAACGTCCTGACTTTC.

This sequence joins TRBV7-8 and TRBJ1-6; D gene uncertain. With 2 bases removed from V and 4 bases from J, the gap between germline ends came to 12 bases. Germline CDR1 reads SGHVS; CDR2 reads FQNEAQ. The CDR3 is 16 residues long. The CDR3 loop reads CASSLMRLDYNSPLHF. As DNA, the CDR3 is TGTGCCAGCAGCTTAATGAGATTAGATTATAATTCACCCCTCCACTTT. Filled out from reference TRBV7-8 and TRBJ1-6, the complete variable domain reads GAGVSQSPRYKVAKRGQDVALRCDPISGHVSLFWYQQALGQGPEFLTYFQNEAQLDKSGLPSDRFFAERPEGSVSTLKIQRTQQEDSAVYLCASSLMRLDYNSPLHFGNGTRLTVT.

V and J are TRBV5-1 and TRBJ2-5; tentative D call: TRBD1 (5 bases). The CDR3 runs to 13 residues. Germline CDR1 SGHRS, CDR2 YFSETQ. V was cut by 0 bases and J by 5 bases, with 8 bases left in between. For the CDR3, the DNA is TGCGCCAGCAGCTTGGGCAGGGATGAGACCCAGTACTTC. Translated, it gives CASSLGRDETQYF.

The chain carries TRBV6-1 and TRBJ2-7; 9 nucleotides match TRBD1. J was trimmed by 3 bases and V by 3 bases; bases with no gene match: 9. The CDR3 extends over 16 amino acids. Germline V gives CDR1 MNHNS, CDR2 SASEGT. In DNA, the CDR3 is TGTGCCAGCAGTGACGCAGGGGGGACAGGGAGCTACGAGCAGTACTTC. Protein: CASSDAGGTGSYEQYF.